The 11 T cell receptor beta chains given below trace back to one sample, sequenced in a study of glioma-infiltrating T cells after dendritic cell vaccination. Method: immunoSEQ multiplex PCR; TCRdb's copy keeps in-frame clones and lacks some. Here the sample spans about 49,000 clones, 85% being singletons. Sequencing was performed on blood, taken before dendritic cell vaccination. These receptors all stem from a human donor with glioblastoma.

The CDR3 sequence is CASSIAGGEGTDTQYF. CDR3 bases: TGTGCCAGTAGTATAGCAGGGGGCGAGGGCACAGATACGCAGTATTTT. The chain joins TRBV19 to TRBJ2-3; TRBD1 aligns across 8 bases. V dropped 1 base and J dropped 1; count of bases not matched to a gene: 4. The CDR3 has 16 amino acids. Germline V gives CDR1 LNHDA, CDR2 SQIVND (reference sequence).

The chain has TRBV6-1 and TRBJ1-1, with 8 positions matching TRBD1. From germline, CDR1 is MNHNS and CDR2 SASEGT. CDR3 length: 14 amino acids. V trimming: 5 bases; J trimming: 5 bases; junction bases outside the gene matches: 7. The CDR3 nucleotides are TGTGCCAGCAGTTTCGGACAGGGAGGGACTGAAGCTTTCTTT. Its translation: CASSFGQGGTEAFF.

A single count supports this clone. The chain uses TRBV6-5 and TRBJ1-4; the D gene is possibly TRBD1 (6 bases). CDR1 MNHEY and CDR2 SVGAGI come from the germline V gene. V dropped 6 bases and J dropped 3 bases, with 14 bases sitting between them. The length of the CDR3 is 15 residues. The CDR3: CASRRTGLSNEKLFF. The DNA for the CDR3 is TGTGCCAGCAGGCGAACAGGGTTATCTAATGAAAAACTGTTTTTT.

V is TRBV7-6 and J is TRBJ1-2, with a possible D match to TRBD1 (5 bases). With 3 bases removed from V and 7 bases from J, the gap between germline ends came to 12 bases. Germline CDR1 reads SGHVS; CDR2 reads FNYEAQ. CDR3 length: 13 amino acids. The CDR3 DNA follows: TGTGCCAGCAGCTTCGGGGGGAATAGTGGCTACACCTTC. It yields the protein CASSFGGNSGYTF.

J is TRBJ1-2 and V is TRBV6-5; D is perhaps TRBD1 (6 bases). This CDR3 spans 13 amino acids. Trimming removed 5 bases from V and 7 bases from J, with 14 bases in between. CDR1 and CDR2 (germline): MNHEY, SVGAGI. The CDR3 DNA follows: TGTGCCAGCAGTCGCGGACAGCAGGCTGGCTACACCTTC. This gives the protein CASSRGQQAGYTF.

This rearrangement joins TRBV7-6 to TRBJ1-5; D possibly corresponds to TRBD1 (6 bases). Germline loops: CDR1 SGHVS, CDR2 FNYEAQ. The CDR3 consists of 16 residues. V dropped 1 base and J dropped 4 bases, with 14 bases sitting between them. For the CDR3, the DNA is TGTGCCAGCAGCTTAGAGTTGGCAGGGACAAATCAGCCCCAGCATTTT. Its protein is CASSLELAGTNQPQHF.

The CDR3 sequence: CAIYRDRGVYEQYF. DNA of the CDR3: TGTGCCATTTACCGGGACAGGGGGGTCTACGAGCAGTACTTC. The chain employs TRBV2 and TRBJ2-7; 11 positions agree with TRBD1. V was pared by 10 bases and J by 3 bases, with 8 bases of the junction left unmatched. The CDR3 loop spans 14 amino acids. CDR1 and CDR2 from the germline V gene are SNHLY and FYNNEI.

CDR3 nucleotide sequence: TGTGCCATCAGTGACCGACAGGGCCCCTACGAGCAGTACTTC. Translation gives CAISDRQGPYEQYF. V is TRBV10-3 and J is TRBJ2-7, with 7 nucleotides matching TRBD1. The length of the CDR3 is 14 residues. V trimming: 3 bases; J trimming: 2 bases; junction bases outside the gene matches: 4. CDR1 is ENHRY and CDR2 is SYGVKD in the germline V gene.

The gene calls are TRBV7-9 and TRBJ2-7; D is unresolved. V was clipped by 5 bases and J by 6 bases, with 20 bases between them. Germline V gene sequence: CDR1 SEHNR, CDR2 FQNEAQ (reference sequence). CDR3 size: 15 residues. CDR3 sequence (DNA): TGTGCCAGCAGCCCACGAAGTGGGCGTTCTCTCGAGCAGTACTTC. The encoded protein is CASSPRSGRSLEQYF.

The rearrangement joins TRBV13 to TRBJ2-6; the match to TRBD2 covers 9 bases. The V segment lost 9 bases and the J segment 0 bases; nucleotides outside the gene matches: 15. CDR1 PRHDT and CDR2 FYEKMQ come from the germline V gene (reference sequence). This CDR3 has 19 residues. The CDR3 sequence: CASRRGGLAGPSGANVLTF. The CDR3 region has the DNA TGTGCCAGTAGAAGGGGGGGTCTAGCGGGACCCTCTGGGGCCAACGTCCTGACTTTC.

The CDR3 sequence: CASSFGRTGSSLHF. CDR3 DNA: TGTGCCAGCAGCTTCGGTCGAACAGGCTCATCCCTCCACTTT. The V gene is TRBV11-2, the J gene TRBJ1-6; D might be TRBD1 (5 bases). Germline V gives CDR1 SGHAT, CDR2 FQNNGV. The CDR3 contains 14 residues. V gave up 3 bases and J gave up 14 bases, with 17 bases separating them.